The 25 T cell receptor beta chains listed next were all sequenced from one sample in a study of early T cells in non-severe SARS-CoV-2 infection. MiXCR, run by TCRdb on the 5' RACE reads, gives a single entry per CDR3 protein. The sample lists 25,000 to 30,000 distinct CDR3 sequences, over 4% occurring once. The sequencing input was whole blood. All receptors derive from an adult who was a healthcare worker with PCR-confirmed SARS-CoV-2 infection or an uninfected control (not recorded which).

In this sample, this clonotype turned up many times. The chain couples TRBV12-3 or TRBV12-4 to TRBJ2-1; a possible D gene is TRBD1 (5 bases). The V end was cut by 3 bases, the J end by 10 bases, with 16 bases between. The CDR3 has 14 amino acids. CDR3 residues: CASSLVQALGEQFF. The CDR3 coding sequence is TGTGCCAGCAGTTTGGTACAGGCCCTGGGGGAGCAGTTCTTC.

The table lists this clonotype with a few counts. The chain recombines TRBV24-1 with TRBJ2-1, with TRBD1 matching 7 bases. Germline CDR1 and CDR2: KGHDR and SFDVKD. The CDR3 is 16 residues long. With V trimmed by 5 bases and J by 3 bases, 9 bases remained unmatched. Here the CDR3 DNA reads TGTGCCACCAGTGCTATAACAGGGGAATACTACAATGAGCAGTTCTTC. Its protein is CATSAITGEYYNEQFF.

This clonotype came up a few times. The genes are TRBV5-5 and TRBJ2-7; D possibly corresponds to TRBD2 (6 bases). Germline V gene lookup returns CDR1 SGHKS and CDR2 YYEKEE (reference sequence). The CDR3 spans 15 residues. Trimming took off 0 bases at V and 0 bases at J, with 10 bases between the two ends. The CDR3 DNA reads TGTGCCAGCAGCTTGGTCGGCGGGACCTCCTACGAGCAGTACTTC. Amino acids: CASSLVGGTSYEQYF.

Ten or more counts support this clonotype. CDR3 sequence: CASSQVRETQYF. CDR3 in DNA: TGTGCCAGCAGCCAAGTAAGAGAGACCCAGTACTTC. V usage is TRBV3-1 and J usage is TRBJ2-5; D not certain. Trimming left V 1 base short and J 4 bases short, with 4 bases between. This CDR3 region has 12 residues. Germline assignment: CDR1 LGHDT and CDR2 YNNKEL (reference sequence).

This clonotype is categorized as medium-sized (0.01 to 0.1%). This rearrangement joins TRBV5-1 to TRBJ2-1, with TRBD2 matching 10 bases. After removal of 4 bases from V and 14 bases from J, the junction contained 12 bases not matched to a gene. Per the germline V gene, CDR1 is SGHRS and CDR2 is YFSETQ. The CDR3 runs to 14 residues. The DNA of the CDR3 is TGCGCCAGCAGCCGCCAGGATCTAGCGGGAGAAGAGTTCTTC. Translation: CASSRQDLAGEEFF.

The V call is TRBV12-3 or TRBV12-4, the J call TRBJ1-1, with 9 bases lining up with TRBD1. V shed 6 bases, J shed 1 base, and the junction held 6 bases outside the gene matches. This CDR3 region has 15 residues. For the CDR3, the DNA is TGTGCCAGCAGGATACAGGGGGCAGGGAACACTGAAGCTTTCTTT. Residues: CASRIQGAGNTEAFF.

There are many counts of this clonotype. This sequence joins TRBV7-8 and TRBJ1-5, with D perhaps TRBD1 (6 bases). The V end lost 5 bases, the J end lost 5 bases, and 16 bases lay between the germline ends. CDR1 SGHVS and CDR2 FQNEAQ come from the germline V gene. CDR3 length equals 15 residues. The CDR3 region has the DNA TGTGCCAGCAGCCCTACGGCCAGGGGCGATCAGCCCCAGCATTTT. It translates to CASSPTARGDQPQHF.

This clonotype showed up many times. J is TRBJ2-1 and V is TRBV27; D might be TRBD1 or TRBD2, each matching 6 bases. This CDR3 spans 16 amino acids. V was shortened by 2 bases and J by 4 bases, with 15 bases between the two germline ends. Per the germline V gene, CDR1 is MNHEY and CDR2 is SMNVEV (reference sequence). CDR3 coding DNA: TGTGCCAGCAGTTTACTGGCGGGGACATTTTACAATGAGCAGTTCTTC. Translating it yields CASSLLAGTFYNEQFF.

This clonotype was recorded many times. V gene TRBV28 combines with J gene TRBJ2-5, with TRBD2 matching 10 bases. CDR1 MDHEN and CDR2 SYDVKM come from the germline V gene. The CDR3 length is 16 residues. Trimming took 3 bases from V and 1 from J; bases not matched to a gene: 5. The CDR3 coding sequence is TGTGCCAGCAGTTTGGGACTAGCGCTCCTCCAAGAGACCCAGTACTTC. This sequence encodes CASSLGLALLQETQYF. Filled out from reference TRBV28 and TRBJ2-5, the complete variable domain reads DVKVTQSSRYLVKRTGEKVFLECVQDMDHENMFWYRQDPGLGLRLIYFSYDVKMKEKGDIPEGYSVSREKKERFSLILESASTNQTSMYLCASSLGLALLQETQYFGPGTRLLVL.

This clonotype showed up many times. The chain combines TRBV7-9 with TRBJ2-2; D perhaps matches TRBD2 (5 bases). Trimming pared 0 bases from V and 7 bases from J, leaving 9 bases between. Looked up from germline, CDR1 is SEHNR and CDR2 is FQNEAQ (reference sequence). The CDR3 totals 14 residues. The DNA for the CDR3 is TGTGCCAGCAGCTTAGCTTCAGCGGACGGGGAGCTGTTTTTT. Translated: CASSLASADGELFF.

A remark on this clonotype: Given a much more abundant clone one base away, this may be a read error. The V call is TRBV5-1, the J call TRBJ1-1; D is undetermined. Trimming removed 4 bases from V and 1 base from J, with 11 bases in between. The CDR3 consists of 14 residues. Looked up from germline, CDR1 is SGHRS and CDR2 is YFSETQ. CDR3 DNA: TGCGCCAGCAGCCCCCTTGGTACGAACACTGAAGCTTTCTTT. Its protein product is CASSPLGTNTEAFF.

This clonotype was observed many times. The V gene is TRBV11-2, the J gene TRBJ2-7, with unresolved D. The CDR3 is 13 amino acids. The ends were cut back, 0 bases at V and 6 bases at J, with 9 bases in the middle. The V gene's germline CDR1 is SGHAT and CDR2 FQNNGV. The CDR3 sequence: CASSLDPLGEQYF. The DNA for the CDR3 is TGTGCCAGCAGCTTAGACCCCTTGGGCGAGCAGTACTTC.

This clonotype was counted between two and nine times. Germline and junction disagree at one end, which may indicate a read error. This sequence joins TRBV5-4 and TRBJ2-3; D might be TRBD1 or TRBD2, each matching 6 bases. The CDR3 is 12 residues long. Germline V lookup: CDR1 SGHNT, CDR2 YYREEE (reference sequence). Here the CDR3 reads CACRRGTDTQYF. The CDR3 bases are TGTGCCTGCAGGAGGGGGACAGATACGCAGTATTTT.

This clonotype was counted ten times or more. The chain employs TRBV20-1 and TRBJ2-1; tentative D call: TRBD2 (6 bases). Germline lookup yields CDR1 DFQATT and CDR2 SNEGSKA (reference sequence). V was pared by 7 bases and J by 6 bases, with 34 bases between. The CDR3 contains 19 residues. The CDR3 DNA reads TGCAGTGTCGACCGGACTACCATCCCCGGGAGACTGTTCATCAATGAGCAGTTCTTC. This encodes CSVDRTTIPGRLFINEQFF.

This clonotype was recorded many times. The chain links TRBV5-5 to TRBJ2-7; 9 bases agree with TRBD1. J gave up 5 bases and V 4 bases, and 7 bases lay outside the gene matches. Per germline, CDR1 SGHKS and CDR2 YYEKEE (reference sequence). This CDR3 region has 14 residues. CDR3 DNA: TGTGCCAGCAGCACCGGGACAGGGAAAGACGAGCAGTACTTC. As protein: CASSTGTGKDEQYF.

This clonotype was found many times. The chain is built from TRBV7-2 and TRBJ2-7; D possibly corresponds to TRBD1 (5 bases). V lost 5 bases, J lost 3 bases, and 14 bases lay in between. Germline CDR1 reads SGHTA; CDR2 reads FQGNSA. The CDR3 extends over 14 amino acids. CDR3: CASSANRKSYEQYF. The CDR3 DNA reads as TGTGCCAGCAGCGCGAACAGGAAAAGCTACGAGCAGTACTTC.

This clonotype was seen many times. The chain carries TRBV5-1 and TRBJ2-3; TRBD2 aligns across 8 bases. CDR3 length: 16 amino acids. Germline V CDR1 and CDR2: SGHRS, YFSETQ. Trimming at V came to 4 bases and at J to 0 bases, leaving 7 bases not matched to a gene. CDR3 protein: CASSGTERGSTDTQYF. The CDR3 nucleotides are TGCGCCAGCAGCGGGACGGAGCGGGGGAGCACAGATACGCAGTATTTT. Filled out from reference TRBV5-1 and TRBJ2-3, the complete variable domain reads KAGVTQTPRYLIKTRGQQVTLSCSPISGHRSVSWYQQTPGQGLQFLFEYFSETQRNKGNFPGRFSGRQFSNSRSEMNVSTLELGDSALYLCASSGTERGSTDTQYFGPGTRLTVL.

This clonotype has more than one count but fewer than ten. V and J are TRBV20-1 and TRBJ1-1, with no clear D. Germline V gives CDR1 DFQATT, CDR2 SNEGSKA (reference sequence). V shed 1 base and J shed 6 bases, with 9 bases lying between them. The CDR3 sequence is 12 residues long. CDR3 in amino acids: CSARGPGPEAFF. The CDR3 DNA reads as TGCAGTGCTAGAGGCCCCGGCCCTGAAGCTTTCTTT.

The V and J genes are TRBV5-1 and TRBJ2-3, with D perhaps TRBD1 or TRBD2 (5 bases each). The CDR3 is 15 amino acids. The germline gives CDR1 SGHRS, CDR2 YFSETQ. The V and J ends lost 4 bases and 2 bases respectively, with 14 bases between them. The CDR3 DNA sequence: TGCGCCAGCAGCCGCCAAGGGACGCTCACAGATACGCAGTATTTT. Encoded protein: CASSRQGTLTDTQYF.

This clonotype was recorded a few times. The chain uses TRBV30 and TRBJ1-2, with unresolved D. V was pared by 2 bases and J by 4 bases, with 11 bases between. This CDR3 has 13 residues. CDR1 and CDR2 (germline): GTSNPN, SVGIG (reference sequence). The CDR3 protein is CAWSYRLRYGYTF. The CDR3 DNA reads as TGTGCCTGGAGTTATAGGTTACGCTATGGCTACACCTTC.

This clonotype was counted many times. This chain connects TRBV5-4 to TRBJ2-3; D perhaps matches TRBD2 (5 bases). With 3 bases removed from V and 5 bases from J, the gap between germline ends came to 10 bases. Germline V gives CDR1 SGHNT, CDR2 YYREEE (reference sequence). This CDR3 has 13 amino acids. The CDR3 DNA reads TGTGCCAGCAGCTCGAGGGCCTTAGATACGCAGTATTTT. Its protein is CASSSRALDTQYF.

This clonotype was recorded many times. The V gene is TRBV7-9, the J gene TRBJ2-7, with 7 positions matching TRBD1. This CDR3 spans 14 amino acids. The germline V gene has CDR1 SEHNR and CDR2 FQNEAQ (reference sequence). J was trimmed by 2 bases and V by 6 bases; bases with no gene match: 7. CDR3 region: CASSTTGAAYEQYF. The DNA of the CDR3 is TGTGCCAGCAGTACTACAGGGGCCGCCTACGAGCAGTACTTC.

This clonotype was seen ten or more times. The genes are TRBV7-2 and TRBJ2-1, with 10 nucleotides matching TRBD2. This CDR3 has 15 amino acids. Germline CDR1 and CDR2: SGHTA and FQGNSA. The J segment lost 2 bases and the V segment lost 6 bases, leaving 4 bases of the junction unmatched. CDR3 in DNA: TGTGCCAGCAGGCTTAGCGGGGGGCCCTACAATGAGCAGTTCTTC. Its protein product is CASRLSGGPYNEQFF.

This clonotype has ten or more counts. As DNA, the CDR3 is TGTGCCAGCAGCTTGCGACAAGCTGAAGCTTTCTTT. Translated, it gives CASSLRQAEAFF. The J gene is TRBJ1-1, the V gene TRBV3-1, with D unclear. There are 12 residues in the CDR3. Trimming cost V 5 bases and J 6 bases, with 10 bases left between them. Per germline, CDR1 LGHDT and CDR2 YNNKEL (reference sequence).

The J gene is TRBJ2-3, the V gene TRBV3-1, with D perhaps matching TRBD2 (6 bases). Germline V gives CDR1 LGHDT, CDR2 YNNKEL (reference sequence). The CDR3 loop spans 16 amino acids. Trimming removed 6 bases from V and 0 bases from J, with 16 bases in between. The CDR3 protein is CASRKRLEESTDTQYF. In DNA form, the CDR3 reads TGTGCCAGCAGAAAAAGACTAGAGGAAAGCACAGATACGCAGTATTTT.